This entry lists 15 T cell receptor beta chains sequenced from one sample in a study of shared clonotypes between healthy human individuals. TCRdb's table, derived via immunoSEQ multiplex PCR, lists solely in-frame clones and lacks some. The data show approximately 2.4 million clones, around 95% seen once. Sequencing used naive CD4+ T cells sorted from blood. Subset in this sample: CD45RA+ positively selected. These receptors were taken from a man younger than 35 in good health.

CDR3 bases: TGCGCCAGCAGCTCGACAGGGACCCTCACCGGGGAGCTGTTTTTT. It is translated as CASSSTGTLTGELFF. The chain couples TRBV4-1 to TRBJ2-2; 7 bases align to TRBD1. Per germline, CDR1 MGHRA and CDR2 YSYEKL. This CDR3 comprises 15 residues. V shed 5 bases, J shed 4 bases, and the junction held 7 bases outside the gene matches.

The chain joins TRBV6-1 to TRBJ1-2; maybe TRBD1 (6 bases). Germline values: CDR1 MNHNS, CDR2 SASEGT. The CDR3 runs 15 residues. V dropped 6 bases and J dropped 4 bases, with 18 bases sitting between them. The CDR3 sequence: CASRKIGGAVYGYTF. CDR3 nucleotide sequence: TGTGCCAGCAGGAAAATAGGGGGGGCTGTCTATGGCTACACCTTC.

As regards this clone: Other nucleotide sequences from this sample produce the same CDR3. V is TRBV18 and J is TRBJ1-5; 9 bases fit TRBD1. V lost 3 bases, J lost 3 bases, and 3 bases stayed unmatched. Germline V gene lookup returns CDR1 KGHSH and CDR2 LQKENI. CDR3 size: 15 residues. This CDR3 reads CASSPGQGNNQPQHF. The CDR3 DNA follows: TGTGCCAGCTCACCGGGACAGGGTAACAATCAGCCCCAGCATTTT.

This chain connects TRBV10-3 to TRBJ2-6; D remains unclear. V lost 2 bases, J lost 5 bases, and 13 bases lay in between. The CDR3 loop spans 16 amino acids. The germline V gene encodes CDR1 ENHRY and CDR2 SYGVKD. CDR3 sequence reads: CAISEDGSLRANVLTF. CDR3 sequence (DNA): TGTGCCATCAGTGAGGACGGTTCGCTTCGGGCCAACGTCCTGACTTTC.

V usage is TRBV6-1 and J usage is TRBJ1-6; 9 bases are a match to TRBD1. The trim removed 5 bases at V and 5 bases at J, leaving 4 bases unmatched. From germline, CDR1 is MNHNS and CDR2 SASEGT. The CDR3 covers 15 residues. DNA for the CDR3: TGTGCCAGCAGTCCGACAGGGGGGGATAATTCACCCCTCCACTTT. It encodes CASSPTGGDNSPLHF.

This chain joins TRBV5-4 and TRBJ2-2; 7 bases are shared with TRBD1. V trimming: 6 bases; J trimming: 4 bases; junction bases outside the gene matches: 0. The CDR3 extends over 12 amino acids. Germline CDR1 reads SGHNT; CDR2 reads YYREEE (reference sequence). The CDR3 DNA reads as TGTGCCAGCAAGGGGGCCACCGGGGAGCTGTTTTTT. Translating gives CASKGATGELFF.

The count of this clone is one. The V gene is TRBV18, the J gene TRBJ1-2, with D possibly being TRBD1 (5 bases). The germline V gene encodes CDR1 KGHSH and CDR2 LQKENI. With 3 bases removed from V and 8 bases from J, the gap between germline ends came to 13 bases. This CDR3 region has 13 residues. The CDR3 spells CASSPGTPQGYTF. The CDR3 DNA follows: TGTGCCAGCTCACCGGGGACGCCTCAGGGCTACACCTTC.

Of note for this clone: The sample holds other DNA sequences that translate to the same CDR3. The chain joins TRBV5-6 to TRBJ2-7; TRBD2 matches 9 bases. The CDR3 has 15 amino acids. V dropped 2 bases and J dropped 2; count of bases not matched to a gene: 5. The germline V gene has CDR1 SGHDT and CDR2 YYEEEE. CDR3 coding DNA: TGTGCCAGCAGCTTCTCCGCGGGAGGGCCCTACGAGCAGTACTTC. Its protein product is CASSFSAGGPYEQYF.

This sequence joins TRBV19 and TRBJ1-4; 7 nucleotides line up with TRBD1. The CDR3 totals 17 residues. Per germline, CDR1 LNHDA and CDR2 SQIVND (reference sequence). Germline trimming cut 4 bases from V and 3 bases from J; bases unmatched to any gene: 11. CDR3 region: CASSTTGPAAANEKLFF. The CDR3 DNA reads as TGTGCCAGTAGTACGACAGGGCCCGCAGCGGCTAATGAAAAACTGTTTTTT.

The CDR3 is CASSNPSGPDYEQYF. CDR3 DNA sequence: TGTGCCAGCAGCAATCCTAGCGGTCCTGACTACGAGCAGTACTTC. The chain has TRBV5-4 and TRBJ2-7, with TRBD2 matching 7 bases. In germline, CDR1 is SGHNT, CDR2 YYREEE (reference sequence). CDR3 length equals 15 residues. After removal of 4 bases from V and 3 bases from J, the junction contained 10 bases not matched to a gene. Full variable domain (missing parts from reference TRBV5-4 and TRBJ2-7): ETGVTQSPTHLIKTRGQQVTLRCSSQSGHNTVSWYQQALGQGPQFIFQYYREEENGRGNFPPRFSGLQFPNYSSELNVNALELDDSALYLCASSNPSGPDYEQYFGPGTRLTVT.

V gene TRBV30 combines with J gene TRBJ2-2; 8 nucleotides agree with TRBD1. V shed 4 bases, J shed 1 base, and the junction held 5 bases outside the gene matches. In germline, CDR1 is GTSNPN, CDR2 SVGIG (reference sequence). CDR3 size: 15 residues. CDR3 loop: CAWKPGTGNTGELFF. CDR3 DNA sequence: TGTGCCTGGAAACCCGGGACAGGGAACACCGGGGAGCTGTTTTTT.

The CDR3 DNA sequence: TGTGCCAGCAACGGGCCCCTGACGTACAATGAGCAGTTCTTC. It codes for CASNGPLTYNEQFF. The V call is TRBV6-1, the J call TRBJ2-1; D ambiguous. V shed 7 bases and J shed 4 bases, with 14 bases lying between them. Germline CDR1 is MNHNS and CDR2 is SASEGT. This CDR3 has 14 residues.

The gene calls are TRBV7-9 and TRBJ1-6, with unresolved D. The CDR3 length is 13 residues. Trimming left V 5 bases short and J 10 bases short, with 12 bases between. CDR1 and CDR2 from the germline V gene are SEHNR and FQNEAQ (reference sequence). CDR3 nucleotides: TGTGCCAGCAGCAAATCAGGTATCTCACCCCTCCACTTT. This sequence encodes CASSKSGISPLHF. The whole variable domain, remainder taken from reference TRBV7-9 and TRBJ1-6, is DTGVSQNPRHKITKRGQNVTFRCDPISEHNRLYWYRQTLGQGPEFLTYFQNEAQLEKSRLLSDRFSAERPKGSFSTLEIQRTEQGDSAMYLCASSKSGISPLHFGNGTRLTVT.

The rearrangement links TRBV2 to TRBJ2-5, with 11 bases aligning to TRBD2. The CDR3 length is 14 residues. CDR1 and CDR2 (germline): SNHLY, FYNNEI. With 3 bases clipped from V and 3 bases from J, the junction kept 0 bases outside the gene matches. For the CDR3, the DNA is TGTGCCAGCAGTGAGGGACTAGCGGAAGAGACCCAGTACTTC. It specifies CASSEGLAEETQYF.

The chain employs TRBV4-3 and TRBJ2-7; 8 bases align to TRBD2. Germline V gives CDR1 LGHNA, CDR2 YSLEER. V lost 0 bases to trimming and J lost 5 bases; unmatched junction nucleotides: 9. The CDR3 is made up of 16 amino acids. The DNA of the CDR3 is TGCGCCAGCAGCCAAGAATGGGCGGGAGGAAACGACGAGCAGTACTTC. Its translation: CASSQEWAGGNDEQYF.